This T cell receptor beta chain originates from a study of cytomegalovirus exposure and HLA in healthy donors. The ends were cut back, 3 bases at V and 0 bases at J, with 14 bases in the middle. The CDR3 covers 16 residues. CDR1 and CDR2 from the germline V gene are SEHNR and FQNEAQ (reference sequence). TCRdb's copy holds only in-frame clones and misses some; the assay was immunoSEQ multiplex PCR. The sample holds some 150,000 clones, 85% to 90% seen once. The clonotype was recovered from a woman under 40 in good health and CMV-seropositive. The sequencing input was PBMCs. The rearrangement joins TRBV7-9 to TRBJ1-2, with D tentatively TRBD1 (5 bases). The CDR3: CASSFTMTETNYGYTF. CDR3 DNA sequence: TGTGCCAGCAGCTTTACTATGACAGAAACTAACTATGGCTACACCTTC. The full variable domain, completed using reference TRBV7-9 and TRBJ1-2, is DTGVSQNPRHKITKRGQNVTFRCDPISEHNRLYWYRQTLGQGPEFLTYFQNEAQLEKSRLLSDRFSAERPKGSFSTLEIQRTEQGDSAMYLCASSFTMTETNYGYTFGSGTRLTVV.